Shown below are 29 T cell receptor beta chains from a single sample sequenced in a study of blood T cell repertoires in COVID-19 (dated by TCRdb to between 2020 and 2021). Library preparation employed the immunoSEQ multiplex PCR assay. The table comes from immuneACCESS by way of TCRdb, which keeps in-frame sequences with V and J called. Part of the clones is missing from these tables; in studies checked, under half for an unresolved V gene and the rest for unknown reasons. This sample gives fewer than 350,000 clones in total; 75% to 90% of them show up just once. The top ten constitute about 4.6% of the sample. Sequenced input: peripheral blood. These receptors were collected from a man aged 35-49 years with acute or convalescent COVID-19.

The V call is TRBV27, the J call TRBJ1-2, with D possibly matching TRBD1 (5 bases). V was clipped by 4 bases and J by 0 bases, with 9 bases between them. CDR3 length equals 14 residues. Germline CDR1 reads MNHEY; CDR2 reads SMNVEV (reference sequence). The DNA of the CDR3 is TGTGCCAGCAGTTCAGGGTGGACTAACTATGGCTACACCTTC. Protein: CASSSGWTNYGYTF.

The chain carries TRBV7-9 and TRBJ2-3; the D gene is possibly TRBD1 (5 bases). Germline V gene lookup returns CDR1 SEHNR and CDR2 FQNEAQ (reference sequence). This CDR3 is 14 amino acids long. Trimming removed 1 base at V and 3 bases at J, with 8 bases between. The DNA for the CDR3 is TGTGCCAGCAGCTTAGGTAGGGGAACAGATACGCAGTATTTT. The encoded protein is CASSLGRGTDTQYF.

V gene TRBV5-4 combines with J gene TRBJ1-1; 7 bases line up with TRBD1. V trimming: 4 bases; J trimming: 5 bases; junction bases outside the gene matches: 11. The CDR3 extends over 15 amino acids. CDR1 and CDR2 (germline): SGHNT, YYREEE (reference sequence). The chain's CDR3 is CASSAGGKGGTEAFF. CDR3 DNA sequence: TGTGCCAGCAGCGCAGGGGGAAAGGGGGGTACTGAAGCTTTCTTT.

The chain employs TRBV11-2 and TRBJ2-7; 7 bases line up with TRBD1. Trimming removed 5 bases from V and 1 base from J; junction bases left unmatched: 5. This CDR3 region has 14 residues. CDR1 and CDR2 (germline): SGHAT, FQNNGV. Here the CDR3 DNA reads TGTGCCAGCAGCCAGTACAGGGGTTCCTACGAGCAGTACTTC. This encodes CASSQYRGSYEQYF.

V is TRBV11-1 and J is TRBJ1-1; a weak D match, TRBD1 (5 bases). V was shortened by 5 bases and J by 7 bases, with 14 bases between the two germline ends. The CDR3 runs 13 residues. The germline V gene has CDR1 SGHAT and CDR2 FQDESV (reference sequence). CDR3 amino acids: CASSVSGLNEAFF. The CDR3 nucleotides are TGTGCCAGCAGCGTTTCAGGGCTTAATGAAGCTTTCTTT.

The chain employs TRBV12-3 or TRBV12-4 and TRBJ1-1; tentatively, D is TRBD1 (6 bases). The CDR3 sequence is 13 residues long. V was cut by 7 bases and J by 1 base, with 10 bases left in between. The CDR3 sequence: CASIPDRNTEAFF. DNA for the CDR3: TGTGCCAGCATCCCGGACAGGAACACTGAAGCTTTCTTT.

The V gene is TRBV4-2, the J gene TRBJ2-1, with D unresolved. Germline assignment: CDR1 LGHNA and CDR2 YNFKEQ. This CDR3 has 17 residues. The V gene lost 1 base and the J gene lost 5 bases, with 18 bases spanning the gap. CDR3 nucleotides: TGTGCCAGCAGCCAAGTAACCCAGGCAATCTCACACAATGAGCAGTTCTTC. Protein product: CASSQVTQAISHNEQFF.

CDR3 loop: CASSRYGGEQFF. For the CDR3, the DNA is TGTGCCAGCAGCCGCTACGGGGGTGAGCAGTTCTTC. The chain recombines TRBV11-3 with TRBJ2-1, with D tentatively TRBD2 (6 bases). The ends were cut back, 5 bases at V and 9 bases at J, with 11 bases in the middle. The CDR3 is 12 residues long. Germline-derived CDR1 and CDR2 are SGHNT and YENEEA. Combining the CDR3 with reference TRBV11-3 and TRBJ2-1 gives the whole variable domain EAGVVQSPRYKIIEKKQPVAFWCNPISGHNTLYWYLQNLGQGPELLIRYENEEAVDDSQLPKDRFSAERLKGVDSTLKIQPAELGDSAVYLCASSRYGGEQFFGPGTRLTVL.

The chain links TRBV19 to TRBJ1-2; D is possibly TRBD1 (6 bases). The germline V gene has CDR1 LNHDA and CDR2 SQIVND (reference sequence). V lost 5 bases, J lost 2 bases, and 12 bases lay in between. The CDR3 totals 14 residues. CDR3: CASSFSGQNYGYTF. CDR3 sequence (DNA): TGTGCCAGTAGTTTCTCCGGACAGAACTATGGCTACACCTTC.

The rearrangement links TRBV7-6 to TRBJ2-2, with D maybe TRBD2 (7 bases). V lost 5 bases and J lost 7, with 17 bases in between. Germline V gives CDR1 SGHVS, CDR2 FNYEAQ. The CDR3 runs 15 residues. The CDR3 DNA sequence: TGTGCCAGCAGCCCGAGGGGGGGGGCTAGCGGGGAGCTGTTTTTT. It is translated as CASSPRGGASGELFF. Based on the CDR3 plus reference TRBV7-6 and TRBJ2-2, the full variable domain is GAGVSQSPRYKVTKRGQDVALRCDPISGHVSLYWYRQALGQGPEFLTYFNYEAQQDKSGLPNDRFSAERPEGSISTLTIQRTEQRDSAMYRCASSPRGGASGELFFGEGSRLTVL.

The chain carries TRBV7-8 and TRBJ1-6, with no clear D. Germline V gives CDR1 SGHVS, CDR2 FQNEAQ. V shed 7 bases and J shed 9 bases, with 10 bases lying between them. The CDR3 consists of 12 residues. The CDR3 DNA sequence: TGTGCCAGCAAGCTAGGTAGTTCACCCCTCCACTTT. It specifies CASKLGSSPLHF.

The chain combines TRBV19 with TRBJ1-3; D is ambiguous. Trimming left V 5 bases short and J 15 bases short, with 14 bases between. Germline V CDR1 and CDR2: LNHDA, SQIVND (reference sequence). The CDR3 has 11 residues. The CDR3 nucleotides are TGTGCCAGTAGTTTGGGCCCGAGGGAATATTTT. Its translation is CASSLGPREYF.

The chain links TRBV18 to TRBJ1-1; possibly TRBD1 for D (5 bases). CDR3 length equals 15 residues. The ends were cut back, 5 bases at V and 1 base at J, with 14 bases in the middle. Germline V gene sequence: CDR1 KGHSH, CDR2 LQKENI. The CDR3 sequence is CASSAHPQGNTEAFF. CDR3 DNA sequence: TGTGCCAGCTCAGCCCATCCGCAGGGGAACACTGAAGCTTTCTTT.

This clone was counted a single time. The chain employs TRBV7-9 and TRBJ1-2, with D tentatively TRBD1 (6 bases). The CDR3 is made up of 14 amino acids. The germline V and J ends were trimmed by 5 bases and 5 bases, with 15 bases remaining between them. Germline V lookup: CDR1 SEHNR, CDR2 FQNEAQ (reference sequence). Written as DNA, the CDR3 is TGTGCCAGCAGCGAACAGGGCATATCTTATGGCTACACCTTC. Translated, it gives CASSEQGISYGYTF.

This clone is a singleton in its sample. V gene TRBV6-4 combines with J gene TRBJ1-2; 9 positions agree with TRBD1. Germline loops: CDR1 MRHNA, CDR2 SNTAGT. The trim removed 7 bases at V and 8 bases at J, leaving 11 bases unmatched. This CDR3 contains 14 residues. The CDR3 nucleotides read TGTGCCAGCACCTTGACAGGGGGATCAGGAGGCTACACCTTC. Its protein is CASTLTGGSGGYTF.

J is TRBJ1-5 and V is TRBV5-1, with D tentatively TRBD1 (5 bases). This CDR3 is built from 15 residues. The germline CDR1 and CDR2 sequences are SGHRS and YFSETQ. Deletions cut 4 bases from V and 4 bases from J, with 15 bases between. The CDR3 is CASSPSGGRNQPQHF. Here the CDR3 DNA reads TGCGCCAGCAGCCCCTCGGGGGGAAGGAATCAGCCCCAGCATTTT.

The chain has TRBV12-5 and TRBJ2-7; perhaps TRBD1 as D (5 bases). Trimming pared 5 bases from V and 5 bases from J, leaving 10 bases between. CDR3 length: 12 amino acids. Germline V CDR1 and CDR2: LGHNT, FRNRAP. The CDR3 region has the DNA TGTGCTAGTGGTATCAGGGTCCACGAGCAGTACTTC. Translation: CASGIRVHEQYF.

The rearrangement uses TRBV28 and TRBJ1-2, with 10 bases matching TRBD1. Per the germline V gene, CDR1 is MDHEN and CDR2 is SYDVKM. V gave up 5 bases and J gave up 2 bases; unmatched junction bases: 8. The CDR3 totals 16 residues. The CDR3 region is CASSAGQGDLNYGYTF. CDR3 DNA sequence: TGTGCCAGCAGTGCCGGACAGGGGGATCTGAACTATGGCTACACCTTC.

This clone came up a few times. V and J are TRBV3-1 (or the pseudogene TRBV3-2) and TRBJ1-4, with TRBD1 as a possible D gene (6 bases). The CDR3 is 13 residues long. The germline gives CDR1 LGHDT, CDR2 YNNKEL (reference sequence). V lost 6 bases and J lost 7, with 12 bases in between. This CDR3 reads CASSGVQGEKLFF. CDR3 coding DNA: TGTGCCAGCAGTGGGGTACAGGGTGAAAAACTGTTTTTT.

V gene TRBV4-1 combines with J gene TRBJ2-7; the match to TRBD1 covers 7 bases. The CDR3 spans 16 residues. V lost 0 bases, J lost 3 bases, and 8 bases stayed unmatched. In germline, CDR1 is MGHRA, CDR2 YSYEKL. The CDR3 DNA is TGCGCCAGCAGCCAAGAATGGGACAGAAATTTCTACGAGCAGTACTTC. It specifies CASSQEWDRNFYEQYF.

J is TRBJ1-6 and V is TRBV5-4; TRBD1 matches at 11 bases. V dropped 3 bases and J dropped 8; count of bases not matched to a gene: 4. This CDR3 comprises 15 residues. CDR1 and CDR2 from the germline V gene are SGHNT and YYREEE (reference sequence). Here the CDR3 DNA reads TGTGCCAGCAGCTCGGACAGGGGGCGAGATTCACCCCTCCACTTT. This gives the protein CASSSDRGRDSPLHF.

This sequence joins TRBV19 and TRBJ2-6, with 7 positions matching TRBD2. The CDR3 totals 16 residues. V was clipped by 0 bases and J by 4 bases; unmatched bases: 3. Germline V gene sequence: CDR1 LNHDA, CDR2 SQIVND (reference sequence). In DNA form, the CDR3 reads TGTGCCAGTAGTATAGAAGCGGGAAACGGGGCCAACGTCCTGACTTTC. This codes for CASSIEAGNGANVLTF. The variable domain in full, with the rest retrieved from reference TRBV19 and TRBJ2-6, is DGGITQSPKYLFRKEGQNVTLSCEQNLNHDAMYWYRQDPGQGLRLIYYSQIVNDFQKGDIAEGYSVSREKKESFPLTVTSAQKNPTAFYLCASSIEAGNGANVLTFGAGSRLTVL.

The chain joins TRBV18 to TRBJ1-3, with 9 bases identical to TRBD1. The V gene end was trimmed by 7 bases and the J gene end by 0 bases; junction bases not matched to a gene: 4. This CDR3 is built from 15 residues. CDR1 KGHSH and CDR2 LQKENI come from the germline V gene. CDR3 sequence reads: CASFGDRASGNTIYF. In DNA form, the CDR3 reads TGTGCCAGCTTTGGGGACAGGGCCTCTGGAAACACCATATATTTT.

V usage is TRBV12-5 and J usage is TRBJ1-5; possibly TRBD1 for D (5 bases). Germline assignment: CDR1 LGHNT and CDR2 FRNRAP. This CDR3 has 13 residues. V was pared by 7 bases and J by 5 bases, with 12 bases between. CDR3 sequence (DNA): TGTGCTAGTGTTAAGGGGTCAGATCAGCCCCAGCATTTT. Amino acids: CASVKGSDQPQHF. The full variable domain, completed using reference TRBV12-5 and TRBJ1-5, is DARVTQTPRHKVTEMGQEVTMRCQPILGHNTVFWYRQTMMQGLELLAYFRNRAPLDDSGMPKDRFSAEMPDATLATLKIQPSEPRDSAVYFCASVKGSDQPQHFGDGTRLSIL.

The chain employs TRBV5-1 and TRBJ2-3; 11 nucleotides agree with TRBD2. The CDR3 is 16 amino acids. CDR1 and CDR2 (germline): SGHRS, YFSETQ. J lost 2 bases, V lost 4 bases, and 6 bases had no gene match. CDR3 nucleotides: TGCGCCAGCAGCGGGGGACTAGCGGAGTCCACAGATACGCAGTATTTT. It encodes CASSGGLAESTDTQYF.

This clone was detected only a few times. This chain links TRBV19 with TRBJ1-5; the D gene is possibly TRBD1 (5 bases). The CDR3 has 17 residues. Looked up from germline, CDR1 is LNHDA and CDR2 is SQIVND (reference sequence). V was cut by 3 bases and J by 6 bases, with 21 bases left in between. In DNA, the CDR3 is TGTGCCAGTAGTATGCAACCCGGGGGATCTGGGGCTCAGCCCCAGCATTTT. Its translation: CASSMQPGGSGAQPQHF.

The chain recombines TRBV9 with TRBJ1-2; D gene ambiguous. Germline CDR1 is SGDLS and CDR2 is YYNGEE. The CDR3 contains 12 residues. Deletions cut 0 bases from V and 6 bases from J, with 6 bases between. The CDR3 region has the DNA TGTGCCAGCAGCGTAGCAGGAAATGGCTACACCTTC. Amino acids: CASSVAGNGYTF. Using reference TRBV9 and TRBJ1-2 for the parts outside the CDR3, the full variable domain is DSGVTQTPKHLITATGQRVTLRCSPRSGDLSVYWYQQSLDQGLQFLIQYYNGEERAKGNILERFSAQQFPDLHSELNLSSLELGDSALYFCASSVAGNGYTFGSGTRLTVV.

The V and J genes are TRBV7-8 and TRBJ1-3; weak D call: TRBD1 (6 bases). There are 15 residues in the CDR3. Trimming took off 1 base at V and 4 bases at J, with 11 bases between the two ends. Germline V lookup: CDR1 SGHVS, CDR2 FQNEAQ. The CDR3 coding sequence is TGTGCCAGCAGCTTAGGGACAGCTTTGGGAAACACCATATATTTT. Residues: CASSLGTALGNTIYF.

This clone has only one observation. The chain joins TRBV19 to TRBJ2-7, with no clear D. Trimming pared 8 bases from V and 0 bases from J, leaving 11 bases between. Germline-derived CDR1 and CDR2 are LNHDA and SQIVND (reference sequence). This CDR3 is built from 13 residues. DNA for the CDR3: TGTGCCAGTGCGTGGGCCAGCTCCTACGAGCAGTACTTC. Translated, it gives CASAWASSYEQYF.